Below, 18 T cell receptor beta chains from the same sample are listed, as sequenced in a study of blood T cell repertoires in COVID-19. Using immunoSEQ multiplex PCR, the repertoire was profiled, and TCRdb retains in-frame clones only, with some absent. The sample has approximately 100,000 clones; about 90% are singletons. Sequenced input: peripheral blood. All receptors come from a human donor in a cohort sampled during active COVID-19.

This rearrangement joins TRBV7-2 to TRBJ1-3; a possible D gene is TRBD1 (5 bases). V lost 5 bases, J lost 7 bases, and 18 bases lay in between. CDR1 and CDR2 (germline): SGHTA, FQGNSA. The CDR3 sequence is 15 residues long. The CDR3 sequence is CASSRRQLSSNTIYF. In nucleotides, the CDR3 is TGTGCCAGCAGCCGTAGACAGTTAAGCTCGAACACCATATATTTT.

The chain couples TRBV7-2 to TRBJ2-2, with TRBD1 matching over 7 bases. CDR1 is SGHTA, CDR2 FQGNSA, per germline. With V trimmed by 2 bases and J by 7 bases, 13 bases remained unmatched. The CDR3 has 17 amino acids. The CDR3 nucleotides read TGTGCCAGCAGCTTACCCAGACAGGGTGGAATCAACGGGGAGCTGTTTTTT. Encoded protein: CASSLPRQGGINGELFF.

This clone was seen only once. The chain uses TRBV11-2 and TRBJ2-1; 10 bases align to TRBD2. This CDR3 comprises 19 residues. V shed 4 bases and J 7 bases; nucleotides not matched to a gene: 19. From germline, CDR1 is SGHAT and CDR2 FQNNGV. CDR3 DNA: TGTGCCAGCAGCTCCGTCCGGCGGGAGGGTAGCGGGAGGAGGAATGAGCAGTTCTTC. It encodes CASSSVRREGSGRRNEQFF.

The genes are TRBV2 and TRBJ2-2; maybe TRBD2 (6 bases). CDR3 length: 16 residues. The germline V gene has CDR1 SNHLY and CDR2 FYNNEI. Trimming left V 4 bases short and J 7 bases short, with 19 bases between. CDR3 DNA sequence: TGTGCCAGCAGTGGAACGGGCGGAGGGTCGGGCGGGGAGCTGTTTTTT. Its translation: CASSGTGGGSGGELFF.

Only a few counts were recorded for this clone. This rearrangement joins TRBV10-3 to TRBJ2-2; TRBD1 matches at 8 bases. CDR1 is ENHRY, CDR2 SYGVKD, per germline. V shed 4 bases, J shed 4 bases, and the junction held 8 bases outside the gene matches. The CDR3 consists of 16 residues. The CDR3 sequence is CAISAQGALGTGELFF. The CDR3 DNA is TGTGCCATCAGTGCCCAGGGGGCCTTGGGCACCGGGGAGCTGTTTTTT.

This rearrangement joins TRBV5-5 to TRBJ2-2; D may be TRBD1 (6 bases). Germline V gene data show CDR1 as SGHKS and CDR2 as YYEKEE (reference sequence). CDR3 length: 15 amino acids. Trimming left V 3 bases short and J 2 bases short, with 11 bases between. The CDR3 region is CASSSQGQNTGELFF. For the CDR3, the DNA is TGTGCCAGCAGCTCTCAGGGGCAAAACACCGGGGAGCTGTTTTTT.

The V call is TRBV2, the J call TRBJ1-3, with D possibly matching TRBD1 (6 bases). This CDR3 has 14 residues. The germline CDR1 and CDR2 sequences are SNHLY and FYNNEI. V was trimmed by 7 bases and J by 0 bases, leaving 10 bases between them. The CDR3 protein is CASNQQGSGNTIYF. CDR3 DNA sequence: TGTGCCAGCAACCAACAGGGCTCTGGAAACACCATATATTTT.

The genes are TRBV9 and TRBJ1-1; 7 bases are shared with TRBD1. Germline V lookup: CDR1 SGDLS, CDR2 YYNGEE. J was trimmed by 7 bases and V by 0 bases; bases with no gene match: 0. The length of the CDR3 is 12 residues. CDR3 DNA sequence: TGTGCCAGCAGCGTAGACAGGGGTGAAGCTTTCTTT. The encoded protein is CASSVDRGEAFF.

The chain carries TRBV5-5 and TRBJ2-5, with D possibly TRBD1 on 6 matching bases. The CDR3 totals 13 residues. Trimming took off 1 base at V and 3 bases at J, with 7 bases between the two ends. Looked up from germline, CDR1 is SGHKS and CDR2 is YYEKEE (reference sequence). Here the CDR3 DNA reads TGTGCCAGCAGCTTGCCAGGGGAAGAGACCCAGTACTTC. The encoded protein is CASSLPGEETQYF.

V usage is TRBV7-2 and J usage is TRBJ2-2; 7 bases fit TRBD1. Trimming cost V 5 bases and J 1 base; bases outside gene matches: 7. CDR3 size: 16 residues. Germline CDR1 and CDR2: SGHTA and FQGNSA. The CDR3 nucleotides are TGTGCCAGCAGCCCTCGGGACAGACAGAACACCGGGGAGCTGTTTTTT. Amino acids: CASSPRDRQNTGELFF. Full variable domain (outside the CDR3, taken from reference TRBV7-2 and TRBJ2-2): GAGVSQSPSNKVTEKGKDVELRCDPISGHTALYWYRQSLGQGLEFLIYFQGNSAPDKSGLPSDRFSAERTGGSVSTLTIQRTQQEDSAVYLCASSPRDRQNTGELFFGEGSRLTVL.

This clone occurred a few times. CDR3 bases: TGCGCCAGCAGCTTGCCTGAGTCGGGGGGGCTGGAGACCCAGTACTTC. Its protein product is CASSLPESGGLETQYF. This chain links TRBV5-1 with TRBJ2-5; 8 nucleotides line up with TRBD2. The CDR3 runs to 16 residues. In germline, CDR1 is SGHRS, CDR2 YFSETQ. Losses at the gene ends were 1 base for V and 5 bases for J; bases not matched to a gene: 10.

The chain links TRBV27 to TRBJ2-1; 7 nucleotides align to TRBD1. The V gene's germline CDR1 is MNHEY and CDR2 SMNVEV (reference sequence). There are 18 residues in the CDR3. Germline trimming cut 2 bases from V and 0 bases from J; bases unmatched to any gene: 10. CDR3 amino acids: CASSLRGQGWASYNEQFF. The CDR3 coding sequence is TGTGCCAGCAGTTTAAGGGGGCAGGGGTGGGCCTCCTACAATGAGCAGTTCTTC.

This clone was counted once. The chain employs TRBV7-3 and TRBJ2-3; 7 bases map to TRBD2. J lost 0 bases, V lost 1 base, and 7 bases had no gene match. This CDR3 is 17 amino acids long. The V gene's germline CDR1 is SGHTA and CDR2 FQGTGA. The CDR3 nucleotides are TGTGCCAGCAGCTTAATTACACGGGGGGAAAGCACAGATACGCAGTATTTT. This translates into CASSLITRGESTDTQYF.

The CDR3: CASSPSGGSVYEQYF. The CDR3, as DNA: TGTGCCAGCAGCCCTTCGGGGGGCTCTGTCTACGAGCAGTACTTC. This chain links TRBV5-4 with TRBJ2-7; D possibly corresponds to TRBD2 (7 bases). Germline V gene data show CDR1 as SGHNT and CDR2 as YYREEE (reference sequence). The CDR3 spans 15 residues. V lost 4 bases and J 3 bases, leaving 17 bases between the germline ends.

The rearrangement links TRBV19 to TRBJ2-2; a possible D gene is TRBD2 (5 bases). Germline V gene data show CDR1 as LNHDA and CDR2 as SQIVND (reference sequence). V lost 10 bases to trimming and J lost 6 bases, with 18 bases between them. CDR3 length: 14 amino acids. CDR3 nucleotides: TGTGCCACCAGGTCGGACCCGGAGGCCGGGGAGCTGTTTTTT. Its protein is CATRSDPEAGELFF.

The chain couples TRBV9 to TRBJ1-2; TRBD1 matches 8 bases. The germline V gene has CDR1 SGDLS and CDR2 YYNGEE. J gave up 2 bases and V 4 bases, and 10 bases lay outside the gene matches. The CDR3 totals 16 residues. The CDR3 reads CASSPNLGQANYGYTF. The CDR3 DNA reads as TGTGCCAGCAGCCCGAACCTGGGACAGGCGAACTATGGCTACACCTTC. Supplemented by reference TRBV9 and TRBJ1-2, the full variable domain reads DSGVTQTPKHLITATGQRVTLRCSPRSGDLSVYWYQQSLDQGLQFLIQYYNGEERAKGNILERFSAQQFPDLHSELNLSSLELGDSALYFCASSPNLGQANYGYTFGSGTRLTVV.

A word on this clone: One end of the junction fails to match germline, which may point to a read error. The rearrangement joins TRBV30 to TRBJ2-3; tentative D call: TRBD1 (5 bases). Looked up from germline, CDR1 is GTSNPN and CDR2 is SVGIG (reference sequence). This CDR3 spans 13 amino acids. The CDR3 loop is CAWSGQQEAPSLF. CDR3 coding DNA: TGTGCCTGGAGTGGACAGCAGGAAGCCCCTTCACTATTT.

This clone was counted between two and nine times. The rearrangement uses TRBV5-4 and TRBJ1-6, with D possibly TRBD1 on 6 matching bases. The CDR3 has 14 amino acids. Germline V gene lookup returns CDR1 SGHNT and CDR2 YYREEE (reference sequence). V was shortened by 2 bases and J by 11 bases, with 14 bases between the two germline ends. DNA for the CDR3: TGTGCCAGCAGCTTCAGGGGCGTCCTGGCACCCCTCCACTTT. Translated, it gives CASSFRGVLAPLHF.